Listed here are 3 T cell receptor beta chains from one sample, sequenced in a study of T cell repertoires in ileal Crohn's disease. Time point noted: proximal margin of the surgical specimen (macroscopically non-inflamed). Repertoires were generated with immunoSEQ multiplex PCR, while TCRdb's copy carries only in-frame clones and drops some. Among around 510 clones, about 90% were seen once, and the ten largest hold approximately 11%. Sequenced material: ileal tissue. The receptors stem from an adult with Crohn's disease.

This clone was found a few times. The CDR3 nucleotides are TGTGCCAGTAGTATCCAGGAAATAAATGGCTACACCTTC. Translation gives CASSIQEINGYTF. The V and J genes are TRBV19 and TRBJ1-2; no firm D call. Germline values: CDR1 LNHDA, CDR2 SQIVND (reference sequence). Deletions cut 3 bases from V and 6 bases from J, with 11 bases between. The CDR3 has 13 residues.

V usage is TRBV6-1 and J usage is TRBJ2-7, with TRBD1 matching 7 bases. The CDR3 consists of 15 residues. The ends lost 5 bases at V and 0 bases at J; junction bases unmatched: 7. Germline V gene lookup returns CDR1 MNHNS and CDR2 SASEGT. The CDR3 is CASSQDRVTSYEQYF. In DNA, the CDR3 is TGTGCCAGCAGTCAAGACAGGGTTACCTCCTACGAGCAGTACTTC.

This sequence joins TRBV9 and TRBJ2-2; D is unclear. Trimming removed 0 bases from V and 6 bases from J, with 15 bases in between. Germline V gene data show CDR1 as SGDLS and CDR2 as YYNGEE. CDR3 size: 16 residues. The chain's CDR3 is CASSVEGSNPPGELFF. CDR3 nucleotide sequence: TGTGCCAGCAGCGTAGAGGGATCTAACCCCCCCGGGGAGCTGTTTTTT.